These 4 T cell receptor beta chains came from one sample sequenced in a study of beta chain features in type 1 diabetes. All of the isolated RNA was reverse transcribed, so expressed TCRB transcripts were sequenced. Here immunoSEQ multiplex PCR was the method, and the copy in TCRdb shows in-frame clones only, minus some. The sample yields some 270,000 clones, roughly 8% seen once. Sequenced: central memory CD4+ T cells from blood. Source of these receptors: a woman in her late teens or twenties in good health.

A few counts support this clone. This rearrangement joins TRBV7-9 to TRBJ2-5, with a tentative D call TRBD2 (6 bases). This CDR3 has 15 amino acids. Trimming shortened V by 5 bases and J by 4 bases, and 17 bases separated the two germline ends. Germline V gene lookup returns CDR1 SEHNR and CDR2 FQNEAQ (reference sequence). The CDR3 DNA sequence: TGTGCCAGCAGCGGTAAGCGGGTCTTAGGAGAGACCCAGTACTTC. It codes for CASSGKRVLGETQYF.

The chain carries TRBV6-6 and TRBJ1-4, with unresolved D. The germline CDR1 and CDR2 sequences are MNHNY and SVGAGI (reference sequence). V lost 2 bases and J 7 bases, leaving 8 bases between the germline ends. The CDR3 loop spans 13 amino acids. The CDR3, as DNA: TGTGCCAGCAGTTACGCCTGGGGTGAAAAACTGTTTTTT. Encoded protein: CASSYAWGEKLFF.

This clone was counted between two and nine times. The chain couples TRBV2 to TRBJ2-3, with 8 bases lining up with TRBD2. The germline CDR1 and CDR2 sequences are SNHLY and FYNNEI. This CDR3 is built from 13 residues. V shed 8 bases, J shed 6 bases, and the junction held 7 bases outside the gene matches. The CDR3, as DNA: TGTGCCAGCTGCGAAACGGGAGGGGATACGCAGTATTTT. It encodes CASCETGGDTQYF.

The genes are TRBV28 and TRBJ1-2; 7 bases are a match to TRBD1. Trimming took 4 bases from V and 6 from J; bases not matched to a gene: 2. CDR3 size: 12 residues. Germline V CDR1 and CDR2: MDHEN, SYDVKM. CDR3: CASSSQGDGYTF. In DNA form, the CDR3 reads TGTGCCAGCAGTTCTCAGGGGGATGGCTACACCTTC.